This T cell receptor (beta chain) was obtained from a study of blood T cell repertoires in COVID-19. CDR1 and CDR2 (germline): SGHNT, YYREEE (reference sequence). The CDR3 has 12 residues. J gave up 5 bases and V 8 bases, and 5 bases lay outside the gene matches. Clones were sequenced by immunoSEQ multiplex PCR, and TCRdb holds only the in-frame ones, with some missing. In the table there are some 420,000 clones, approximately 90% of which are singletons. Participants came from roughly 24 US areas, aged roughly 18 to 90 years. Researchers sorted participants into cohorts using their self-reported clinical history.

This receptor was taken from a man aged 25-40 years who had recovered from COVID-19. The material sequenced was PBMCs or T cells enriched from blood (not recorded which). The J gene is TRBJ2-7, the V gene TRBV5-4; 9 bases match TRBD1. As DNA, the CDR3 is TGTGCCAGTAGGGACAGGGAGGACGAGCAGTACTTC. Its protein product is CASRDREDEQYF.